The 32 T cell receptor beta chains below were found in one sample sequenced in a study of CD8 T cells in Susac syndrome. cDNA came from about 0.46 to 1 ug RNA primed by random hexamers. TCRdb processed the immunoSEQ multiplex PCR reads anew with MiXCR; each CDR3 protein has one entry. Of some 150,000 distinct CDR3 sequences in the sample, roughly 95% were seen once. The sample was CD8+ T cells from PBMCs. The receptors come from a human donor with multiple sclerosis.

The chain links TRBV3-1 to TRBJ1-1; unclear D gene. The germline V and J ends were trimmed by 0 bases and 0 bases, with 11 bases remaining between them. Germline loops: CDR1 LGHDT, CDR2 YNNKEL (reference sequence). This CDR3 has 16 residues. CDR3 sequence (DNA): TGTGCCAGCAGCCAAGAAAGGGTTACGGTGAACACTGAAGCTTTCTTT. It specifies CASSQERVTVNTEAFF.

This clonotype was recorded once. V gene TRBV9 combines with J gene TRBJ2-1; D unclear. This CDR3 region has 15 residues. V dropped 3 bases and J dropped 5 bases, with 15 bases sitting between them. In germline, CDR1 is SGDLS, CDR2 YYNGEE. The CDR3 here is CASSAGPPQDNEQFF. The CDR3 DNA follows: TGTGCCAGCAGCGCCGGACCCCCCCAAGACAATGAGCAGTTCTTC. Full variable domain (rest looked up from reference TRBV9 and TRBJ2-1): DSGVTQTPKHLITATGQRVTLRCSPRSGDLSVYWYQQSLDQGLQFLIQYYNGEERAKGNILERFSAQQFPDLHSELNLSSLELGDSALYFCASSAGPPQDNEQFFGPGTRLTVL.

This clonotype occurred once. The chain's CDR3 is CASSPDRADLGDTQYF. DNA for the CDR3: TGTGCCAGCAGCCCCGACCGGGCCGATCTTGGAGATACGCAGTATTTT. The chain combines TRBV3-1 with TRBJ2-3, with D unresolved. With 4 bases removed from V and 5 bases from J, the gap between germline ends came to 19 bases. The CDR3 has 16 residues. The germline CDR1 and CDR2 sequences are LGHDT and YNNKEL (reference sequence).

The chain is built from TRBV29-1 and TRBJ1-2; D remains unclear. The CDR3 has 11 amino acids. In germline, CDR1 is SQVTM, CDR2 ANQGSEA. V was pared by 4 bases and J by 1 base, with 4 bases between. The CDR3 loop is CSVGDNYGYTF. DNA of the CDR3: TGCAGCGTTGGCGATAACTATGGCTACACCTTC.

The rearrangement links TRBV24-1 to TRBJ2-3; 7 bases are a match to TRBD2. Germline CDR1 reads KGHDR; CDR2 reads SFDVKD. The CDR3 consists of 15 residues. The J segment lost 1 base and the V segment lost 5 bases, leaving 5 bases of the junction unmatched. Here the CDR3 reads CATSGGGGGTDTQYF. The CDR3 DNA sequence: TGTGCCACCAGTGGCGGGGGTGGTGGCACAGATACGCAGTATTTT.

The chain recombines TRBV28 with TRBJ2-7; TRBD2 matches at 15 bases. The CDR3 runs to 16 residues. Germline CDR1 MDHEN, CDR2 SYDVKM. Trimming at V came to 5 bases and at J to 5 bases, leaving 7 bases not matched to a gene. CDR3 sequence reads: CASSPGTSGGLNEQYV. CDR3 bases: TGTGCCAGCAGTCCCGGGACTAGCGGGGGGTTAAACGAGCAGTACGTC.

This clonotype was picked up one time. The chain recombines TRBV15 with TRBJ1-5; no definite D call. Trimming removed 8 bases from V and 10 bases from J, with 9 bases in between. The CDR3 sequence is 10 residues long. Germline CDR1 is LNHNV and CDR2 is YYDKDF (reference sequence). DNA of the CDR3: TGTGCCACCGGATCCAATCCCCAGCATTTT. Protein product: CATGSNPQHF.

There are a few counts of this clonotype. This chain uses TRBV3-1 with TRBJ2-1, with D perhaps TRBD2 (9 bases). Germline loops: CDR1 LGHDT, CDR2 YNNKEL (reference sequence). The CDR3 loop spans 17 amino acids. Deletions cut 4 bases from V and 5 bases from J, with 21 bases between. For the CDR3, the DNA is TGTGCCAGCAGCCTCGAGCTAGCGGGACAGGCGAACAATGAGCAGTTCTTC. As protein: CASSLELAGQANNEQFF.

This sequence joins TRBV5-6 and TRBJ2-7; perhaps D is TRBD1 or TRBD2 (5 bases each). The CDR3 length is 12 residues. Germline V lookup: CDR1 SGHDT, CDR2 YYEEEE. Between the trimmed V and J ends, which lost 7 bases and 3 bases, there was a span of 11 bases. The CDR3 reads CASSGGGYEQYF. The CDR3 coding sequence is TGTGCCAGCTCCGGTGGGGGCTACGAGCAGTACTTC.

V usage is TRBV7-9 and J usage is TRBJ2-1, with 9 bases aligning to TRBD2. The J segment lost 6 bases and the V segment lost 1 base, leaving 7 bases of the junction unmatched. From germline, CDR1 is SEHNR and CDR2 FQNEAQ (reference sequence). The CDR3 extends over 16 amino acids. CDR3 sequence reads: CASSLGLADVSNEQFF. The CDR3, as DNA: TGTGCCAGCAGCTTAGGACTAGCGGACGTCAGCAATGAGCAGTTCTTC.

The chain links TRBV9 to TRBJ2-1, with 7 nucleotides matching TRBD1. Trimming removed 3 bases from V and 3 bases from J; junction bases left unmatched: 6. CDR1 is SGDLS and CDR2 is YYNGEE in the germline V gene. This CDR3 spans 15 amino acids. CDR3 sequence: CASSETGTLYNEQFF. The DNA of the CDR3 is TGTGCCAGCAGCGAGACAGGGACCCTCTACAATGAGCAGTTCTTC.

The genes are TRBV13 and TRBJ2-1; D unclear. V lost 2 bases to trimming and J lost 8 bases, with 4 bases between them. The CDR3 has 11 residues. From germline, CDR1 is PRHDT and CDR2 FYEKMQ (reference sequence). The CDR3 bases are TGTGCCAGCAGCTTAAGGTATGAGCAGTTCTTC. Translation gives CASSLRYEQFF. Full variable domain (rest looked up from reference TRBV13 and TRBJ2-1): AAGVIQSPRHLIKEKRETATLKCYPIPRHDTVYWYQQGPGQDPQFLISFYEKMQSDKGSIPDRFSAQQFSDYHSELNMSSLELGDSALYFCASSLRYEQFFGPGTRLTVL.

This chain uses TRBV4-1 with TRBJ2-2; unclear D gene. From germline, CDR1 is MGHRA and CDR2 YSYEKL. This CDR3 region has 18 residues. Trimming removed 4 bases at V and 0 bases at J, with 18 bases between. The CDR3 DNA reads TGCGCCAGCAGCCTTGAACCCTCGGGCGGATCGAACACCGGGGAGCTGTTTTTT. Its protein product is CASSLEPSGGSNTGELFF.

V usage is TRBV20-1 and J usage is TRBJ2-1, with 8 bases lining up with TRBD2. Germline CDR1 DFQATT, CDR2 SNEGSKA (reference sequence). V shed 0 bases and J 1 base; nucleotides not matched to a gene: 5. The CDR3 is made up of 16 amino acids. CDR3 nucleotides: TGCAGTGCTAGAGATTGGAGCGGGGGTTCCTACAATGAGCAGTTCTTC. Encoded protein: CSARDWSGGSYNEQFF.

The chain combines TRBV7-9 with TRBJ2-5; unclear D gene. Trimming removed 5 bases at V and 0 bases at J, with 13 bases between. The CDR3 runs 15 residues. From germline, CDR1 is SEHNR and CDR2 FQNEAQ (reference sequence). CDR3 DNA: TGTGCCAGCAGCCCGCGAAAGGCTAACCAAGAGACCCAGTACTTC. Protein product: CASSPRKANQETQYF.

CDR3 in amino acids: CASSPFAGVEANEKLFF. As DNA, the CDR3 is TGTGCCAGCTCACCATTCGCGGGGGTTGAAGCTAATGAAAAACTGTTTTTT. V is TRBV18 and J is TRBJ1-4; D is possibly TRBD1 (5 bases). Germline values: CDR1 KGHSH, CDR2 LQKENI. Trimming stripped 2 bases from V and 3 bases from J, with 16 bases between. The CDR3 spans 17 residues. Drawing the rest from reference TRBV18 and TRBJ1-4, the complete variable domain is NAGVMQNPRHLVRRRGQEARLRCSPMKGHSHVYWYRQLPEEGLKFMVYLQKENIIDESGMPKERFSAEFPKEGPSILRIQQVVRGDSAAYFCASSPFAGVEANEKLFFGSGTQLSVL.

The chain couples TRBV13 to TRBJ2-1, with D possibly matching TRBD1 (5 bases). Per the germline V gene, CDR1 is PRHDT and CDR2 is FYEKMQ (reference sequence). V was clipped by 6 bases and J by 0 bases, with 18 bases between them. The CDR3 is 17 residues long. In DNA, the CDR3 is TGTGCCAGCAGATCCTTAAAGGGGCCAAGCTCCTACAATGAGCAGTTCTTC. Translation gives CASRSLKGPSSYNEQFF. Full variable domain (missing parts from reference TRBV13 and TRBJ2-1): AAGVIQSPRHLIKEKRETATLKCYPIPRHDTVYWYQQGPGQDPQFLISFYEKMQSDKGSIPDRFSAQQFSDYHSELNMSSLELGDSALYFCASRSLKGPSSYNEQFFGPGTRLTVL.

The gene calls are TRBV6-2 or TRBV6-3 and TRBJ2-1; D call uncertain. The CDR3 is made up of 12 amino acids. Germline assignment: CDR1 MNHEY and CDR2 SVGEGT. V was clipped by 2 bases and J by 4 bases, with 3 bases between them. CDR3 sequence reads: CASSYGYNEQFF. The DNA of the CDR3 is TGTGCCAGCAGTTACGGTTACAATGAGCAGTTCTTC.

The chain recombines TRBV30 with TRBJ1-2; no clear D. Between the trimmed V and J ends, which lost 2 bases and 1 base, there was a span of 11 bases. Germline V gene lookup returns CDR1 GTSNPN and CDR2 SVGIG (reference sequence). The CDR3 loop spans 14 amino acids. As DNA, the CDR3 is TGTGCCTGGAGTCCCTGGACGGATAACTATGGCTACACCTTC. It codes for CAWSPWTDNYGYTF. Full variable domain (rest looked up from reference TRBV30 and TRBJ1-2): SQTIHQWPATLVQPVGSPLSLECTVEGTSNPNLYWYRQAAGRGLQLLFYSVGIGQISSEVPQNLSASRPQDRQFILSSKKLLLSDSGFYLCAWSPWTDNYGYTFGSGTRLTVV.

The gene calls are TRBV4-1 and TRBJ2-3; D is possibly TRBD2 (5 bases). Looked up from germline, CDR1 is MGHRA and CDR2 is YSYEKL. The CDR3 length is 15 residues. Trimming took 0 bases from V and 6 from J, leaving 13 bases between them. The CDR3 sequence: CASSQDAGWEDTQYF. The CDR3 bases are TGCGCCAGCAGCCAAGATGCAGGATGGGAGGATACGCAGTATTTT.

This sequence joins TRBV27 and TRBJ2-7, with no clear D. The CDR3 runs 14 residues. The V and J ends lost 2 bases and 3 bases respectively, with 11 bases between them. The V gene's germline CDR1 is MNHEY and CDR2 SMNVEV (reference sequence). CDR3 in amino acids: CASSLKAASYEQYV. The DNA for the CDR3 is TGTGCCAGCAGTTTAAAGGCAGCGAGCTACGAGCAGTACGTC.

V is TRBV4-1 and J is TRBJ2-4, with no clear D. The CDR3 contains 14 residues. Trimming stripped 2 bases from V and 6 bases from J, with 11 bases between. Germline CDR1 reads MGHRA; CDR2 reads YSYEKL. CDR3 loop: CASSQPMAGNIQYF. CDR3 coding DNA: TGCGCCAGCAGCCAACCTATGGCAGGAAACATTCAGTACTTC.

The gene calls are TRBV19 and TRBJ2-7, with D uncertain. Germline CDR1 is LNHDA and CDR2 is SQIVND (reference sequence). V was pared by 5 bases and J by 3 bases, with 14 bases between. CDR3 length: 14 residues. The CDR3 here is CASSSAHDYYEQYF. The CDR3 nucleotides are TGTGCCAGTAGTTCCGCGCACGATTACTACGAGCAGTACTTC. Looking up the rest from reference TRBV19 and TRBJ2-7 gives the full variable domain: DGGITQSPKYLFRKEGQNVTLSCEQNLNHDAMYWYRQDPGQGLRLIYYSQIVNDFQKGDIAEGYSVSREKKESFPLTVTSAQKNPTAFYLCASSSAHDYYEQYFGPGTRLTVT.

The rearrangement links TRBV11-2 to TRBJ2-7; a weak D match, TRBD2 (7 bases). The germline gives CDR1 SGHAT, CDR2 FQNNGV. V was pared by 6 bases and J by 4 bases, with 22 bases between. The CDR3 is made up of 16 amino acids. Here the CDR3 reads CASRLRGGYDGYEQYF. The CDR3 DNA reads TGTGCCAGCAGGCTCAGGGGAGGGTACGACGGTTACGAGCAGTACTTC.

The gene calls are TRBV2 and TRBJ2-5; D possibly corresponds to TRBD2 (6 bases). Germline CDR1 reads SNHLY; CDR2 reads FYNNEI. The CDR3 is 15 residues long. V was pared by 6 bases and J by 5 bases, with 19 bases between. Here the CDR3 DNA reads TGTGCCAGCAGCGAAAGGTTGAGGCGGGACGAGACCCAGTACTTC. Protein product: CASSERLRRDETQYF.

The chain employs TRBV3-1 and TRBJ2-6; no reliable D call. CDR1 is LGHDT, CDR2 YNNKEL, per germline (reference sequence). V lost 4 bases and J 12 bases, leaving 10 bases between the germline ends. The CDR3 has 12 residues. The CDR3 region is CASSLPDGVLTF. The CDR3 coding sequence is TGTGCCAGCAGCCTCCCGGACGGCGTCCTGACTTTC.

Details on this clonotype: At one of its ends the junction is not consistent with the germline gene, which may arise from a read error. The chain carries TRBV19 and TRBJ1-1; D is uncertain. Germline V gives CDR1 LNHDA, CDR2 SQIVND (reference sequence). The CDR3 spans 13 residues. Here the CDR3 reads CASSDTPDTEAFF. DNA for the CDR3: TGTGCCAGTAGCGATACCCCTGACACGGAAGCTTTCTTT.

This rearrangement joins TRBV2 to TRBJ2-6; no clear D. The CDR3 consists of 15 residues. Per germline, CDR1 SNHLY and CDR2 FYNNEI. V dropped 3 bases and J dropped 2 bases, with 8 bases sitting between them. The CDR3 DNA follows: TGTGCCAGCAGTGACGGGCCCCCTGGGGCCAACGTCCTGACTTTC. Its translation: CASSDGPPGANVLTF.

V usage is TRBV4-2 and J usage is TRBJ2-2; 8 positions agree with TRBD2. The CDR3 spans 18 residues. V lost 3 bases to trimming and J lost 2 bases; unmatched junction nucleotides: 11. The germline V gene encodes CDR1 LGHNA and CDR2 YNFKEQ. The CDR3 region has the DNA TGTGCCAGCAGCCAGGCAGGACTAGCCGTCCCCAACACCGGGGAGCTGTTTTTT. This encodes CASSQAGLAVPNTGELFF.

The chain employs TRBV20-1 and TRBJ1-3; 7 bases fit TRBD1. The CDR3 extends over 15 amino acids. Germline loops: CDR1 DFQATT, CDR2 SNEGSKA (reference sequence). The junction had 8 bases not matched to a gene; V was cut back by 6 bases and J by 0 bases. In DNA, the CDR3 is TGCAGTGCGCTCGTGGACAGGAACTCTGGAAACACCATATATTTT. Protein sequence: CSALVDRNSGNTIYF.

The V and J genes are TRBV30 and TRBJ2-2; no definite D call. The CDR3 contains 12 residues. Germline CDR1 is GTSNPN and CDR2 is SVGIG (reference sequence). V was shortened by 0 bases and J by 5 bases, with 4 bases between the two germline ends. CDR3 sequence reads: CAWSVLTGELFF. DNA for the CDR3: TGTGCCTGGAGTGTGTTGACCGGGGAGCTGTTTTTT.

The rearrangement links TRBV29-1 to TRBJ2-5; D unclear. Trimming left V 8 bases short and J 4 bases short, with 14 bases between. CDR3 size: 12 residues. CDR1 is SQVTM and CDR2 is ANQGSEA in the germline V gene. The CDR3 DNA reads TGCAGCTTTTACGCAGGTGGAGAGACCCAGTACTTC. Translated: CSFYAGGETQYF.